The 14 T cell receptor beta chains below come from one sample, sequenced in a study of T cell responses to AZD1222 COVID-19 vaccine. Using immunoSEQ multiplex PCR, the repertoire was profiled, and TCRdb retains in-frame clones only, with some absent. The repertoire holds nearly 110,000 clones, with nearly 90% as singletons. This material consisted of peripheral blood, taken 28 days after the second AZD1222 dose. The receptors originated from an adult who received the AZD1222 COVID-19 vaccine.

The rearrangement uses TRBV12-3 or TRBV12-4 and TRBJ1-2, with 9 bases identical to TRBD1. This CDR3 spans 13 amino acids. The V and J ends lost 5 bases and 7 bases, in that order; junction bases with no gene match: 5. Written as DNA, the CDR3 is TGTGCCAGCAGTCTGGGACAGGGTCGTGGCTACACCTTC. Translating gives CASSLGQGRGYTF.

The chain couples TRBV19 to TRBJ1-1, with D perhaps TRBD1 (5 bases). The germline V gene has CDR1 LNHDA and CDR2 SQIVND (reference sequence). Trimming removed 3 bases from V and 7 bases from J, with 15 bases in between. The CDR3 has 14 amino acids. This CDR3 reads CASSIEGAQGEAFF. The DNA for the CDR3 is TGTGCCAGTAGTATTGAAGGGGCGCAGGGTGAAGCTTTCTTT.

This clone was seen just once. The chain couples TRBV11-2 to TRBJ2-7; 8 positions match TRBD2. V shed 5 bases, J shed 1 base, and the junction held 7 bases outside the gene matches. Germline V lookup: CDR1 SGHAT, CDR2 FQNNGV. This CDR3 has 15 amino acids. The CDR3 is CASSRPGLDSYEQYF. DNA for the CDR3: TGTGCCAGCAGCCGGCCGGGACTAGATTCCTACGAGCAGTACTTC.

V is TRBV6-5 and J is TRBJ1-2, with 9 bases that match TRBD1. The CDR3 runs 12 residues. The V gene's germline CDR1 is MNHEY and CDR2 SVGAGI. V lost 6 bases to trimming and J lost 6 bases; unmatched junction nucleotides: 2. CDR3 DNA sequence: TGTGCCAGCAGCACAGGGGGCCATGGCTACACCTTC. Translation gives CASSTGGHGYTF.

The genes are TRBV11-2 and TRBJ1-1; D is unclear. The CDR3 loop spans 13 amino acids. Trimming stripped 6 bases from V and 0 bases from J, with 8 bases between. The germline gives CDR1 SGHAT, CDR2 FQNNGV. CDR3 coding DNA: TGTGCCAGCAGGAGAGTATTGAACACTGAAGCTTTCTTT. Translating gives CASRRVLNTEAFF.

This chain connects TRBV4-3 to TRBJ2-3; TRBD2 might be the D (6 bases). V was trimmed by 0 bases and J by 4 bases, leaving 14 bases between them. This CDR3 region has 16 residues. CDR1 and CDR2 from the germline V gene are LGHNA and YSLEER. DNA of the CDR3: TGCGCCAGCAGCCAAGATTTTAGCGGAAACCCAGATACGCAGTATTTT. Translated, it gives CASSQDFSGNPDTQYF.

J is TRBJ1-4 and V is TRBV6-5; 8 bases agree with TRBD1. CDR1 and CDR2 from the germline V gene are MNHEY and SVGAGI. CDR3 length: 15 residues. V shed 2 bases and J 8 bases; nucleotides not matched to a gene: 7. The CDR3 protein is CASSYDGTGGEKLFF. The CDR3 DNA reads as TGTGCCAGCAGTTACGATGGGACAGGAGGCGAAAAACTGTTTTTT.

This sequence joins TRBV28 and TRBJ1-2; D remains unclear. Trimming took 3 bases from V and 2 from J, leaving 7 bases between them. The germline V gene encodes CDR1 MDHEN and CDR2 SYDVKM. The length of the CDR3 is 13 residues. The CDR3 loop is CASSLAGNYGYTF. CDR3 bases: TGTGCCAGCAGTTTGGCAGGAAACTATGGCTACACCTTC.

The V call is TRBV19, the J call TRBJ1-2; a weak D match, TRBD1 (6 bases). The ends were cut back, 5 bases at V and 2 bases at J, with 15 bases in the middle. The CDR3 consists of 15 residues. Germline V gives CDR1 LNHDA, CDR2 SQIVND (reference sequence). CDR3 DNA sequence: TGTGCCAGTAGTCTAATACAGGGCTTAAACTATGGCTACACCTTC. This sequence encodes CASSLIQGLNYGYTF.

This rearrangement joins TRBV7-9 to TRBJ2-5, with 9 bases identical to TRBD1. Losses at the gene ends were 6 bases for V and 2 bases for J; bases not matched to a gene: 7. The CDR3 runs 15 residues. The germline CDR1 and CDR2 sequences are SEHNR and FQNEAQ (reference sequence). The CDR3 loop reads CASRSQGARQETQYF. The CDR3 coding sequence is TGTGCCAGCAGGTCACAGGGGGCAAGGCAAGAGACCCAGTACTTC.

This chain uses TRBV19 with TRBJ1-5, with D possibly matching TRBD1 (6 bases). The CDR3 spans 14 residues. Germline values: CDR1 LNHDA, CDR2 SQIVND (reference sequence). V was trimmed by 6 bases and J by 0 bases, leaving 9 bases between them. The CDR3 loop reads CASRDSYSNQPQHF. DNA of the CDR3: TGTGCCAGTAGGGACAGCTATAGCAATCAGCCCCAGCATTTT.

The chain couples TRBV5-1 to TRBJ1-4, with TRBD1 matching 7 bases. CDR1 and CDR2 (germline): SGHRS, YFSETQ. J gave up 5 bases and V 3 bases, and 7 bases lay outside the gene matches. This CDR3 region has 15 residues. For the CDR3, the DNA is TGCGCCAGCAGCTGGGGGGACAGCTCAAATGAAAAACTGTTTTTT. Encoded protein: CASSWGDSSNEKLFF.

Regarding this clone: A read error may produce the germline difference seen at one junction end. The J gene is TRBJ2-3, the V gene TRBV7-9, with TRBD2 identical over 7 bases. Germline V lookup: CDR1 SEHNR, CDR2 FQNEAQ (reference sequence). This CDR3 spans 15 amino acids. In DNA form, the CDR3 reads TGTGCCAGCAGCTGGGGGGGGACCTTCACAAATACGCAGTATTTT. This sequence encodes CASSWGGTFTNTQYF.

Worth noting for this clone: The same CDR3 is also encoded by other DNA sequences in this sample. The V and J genes are TRBV9 and TRBJ1-5; D call uncertain. This CDR3 has 14 amino acids. Germline assignment: CDR1 SGDLS and CDR2 YYNGEE. Between the trimmed V and J ends, which lost 0 bases and 0 bases, there was a span of 4 bases. CDR3 amino acids: CASSVDGSNQPQHF. The CDR3 nucleotides are TGTGCCAGCAGCGTAGATGGTAGCAATCAGCCCCAGCATTTT.